These T cell receptor beta chains were read from a single sample in a study of long-term antiretroviral therapy in people with HIV. Some clones are missing from TCRdb's copy, which holds only in-frame ones; the method was immunoSEQ multiplex PCR. This table holds more than 20,000 clones, approximately 84% found once. The sample was unsorted PBMCs, taken 1.8 years before starting antiretroviral therapy. All receptors derive from a woman in her 30s with HIV. CDR3s include the opening cysteine and the closing phenylalanine or tryptophan. A D gene is named only where the DNA matches it firmly. The size of a clone is reported for some rows only, either as once, few or many, or as a class for expanded clones.

>-|TRBV30|-|TRBJ1-2
TGTGCCTGGAGCGGGGGGTCTGGCCCCCGCGATGGCTACACCTTC
CAWSGGSGPRDGYTF
>-|TRBV2|-|TRBJ2-4
TGTGCCAGCAGTGAGGGCGGGGTAGCCAAAAACATTCAGTACTTC
CASSEGGVAKNIQYF
>-|TRBV5-1|TRBD2|TRBJ2-2
TGCGCCAGCAGCTTATCTCTGACTAGCTCCGGGGAGCTGTTTTTT
CASSLSLTSSGELFF
>once|TRBV10-3|-|TRBJ1-1
TGTGCCATCAGTGAGTCGACGGCGGCCGAAGCTTTCTTT
CAISESTAAEAFF
>-|TRBV18|-|TRBJ1-1
TGTGCCAGCTCACCACCGGTCAGGAGTGTCGGAGCTTTCTTT
CASSPPVRSVGAFF
>-|TRBV12-5|TRBD1|TRBJ1-6
TGTGCTAGTGGTTTTCAGGGGGTAAATTCACCCCTCCACTTT
CASGFQGVNSPLHF
>few|TRBV9|-|TRBJ1-6
TGTGCCAGCAGCGTAGGGTCGGCACCCCTCCACTTT
CASSVGSAPLHF
>-|TRBV25-1|TRBD2|TRBJ2-5
TGTGCCAGCAGTGAAGGAGGGCGGGGGGGCCAAGAGACCCAGTACTTC
CASSEGGRGGQETQYF
>-|TRBV5-1|-|TRBJ2-5
TGCGCCAGCAGCTTGGAAGGAGGGGGCGAGACCCAGTACTTC
CASSLEGGGETQYF
>-|TRBV4-1|TRBD2|TRBJ2-1
TGCGCCAGCAGCTCGACCAGCGGGGGTATCAATGAGCAGTTCTTC
CASSSTSGGINEQFF
>few|TRBV2|-|TRBJ1-5
TGTGCCAGCAGCGGAGGGGGGCAGAGAAAGAATCAGCCCCAGCATTTT
CASSGGGQRKNQPQHF
>once|TRBV6-6|TRBD1|TRBJ1-1
TGTGCCAGCAGTTCCACAGGGGGTGAAAACACTGAAGCTTTCTTT
CASSSTGGENTEAFF
>-|TRBV6-5|-|TRBJ1-2
TGTGCCAGCAGGCTTAATGATCTCAATAACTATGGCTACACCTTC
CASRLNDLNNYGYTF
>-|TRBV5-1|TRBD1|TRBJ2-3
TGCGCCAGCAGCTTGGGACAGGGACCCGATACGCAGTATTTT
CASSLGQGPDTQYF
>few|TRBV5-1|-|TRBJ2-3
TGCGCCAGCAGCTTAGGGCAGCGCACAGATACGCAGTATTTT
CASSLGQRTDTQYF
>-|TRBV5-1|-|TRBJ1-1
TGCGCCAGCAGGTGGGCCTCCGGACGGGGCGACACTGAAGCTTTCTTT
CASRWASGRGDTEAFF
>-|TRBV5-6|-|TRBJ1-2
TGTGCCTCCCTCATACAGGGTCGAAACTATGGCTACACCTTC
CASLIQGRNYGYTF
>-|TRBV13|-|TRBJ1-6
TGTGCCAGCAGCTTAGGGATAGGGCAGCCTAATTCACCCCTCCACTTT
CASSLGIGQPNSPLHF
>-|TRBV9|TRBD1|TRBJ1-1
TGTGCCAGCAGCGTAGATGGGACAGCATTTGAAGCTTTCTTT
CASSVDGTAFEAFF
>-|TRBV5-1|-|TRBJ2-3
TGCGCCAGCAGTCACCGGGACACACGCACAGATACGCAGTATTTT
CASSHRDTRTDTQYF